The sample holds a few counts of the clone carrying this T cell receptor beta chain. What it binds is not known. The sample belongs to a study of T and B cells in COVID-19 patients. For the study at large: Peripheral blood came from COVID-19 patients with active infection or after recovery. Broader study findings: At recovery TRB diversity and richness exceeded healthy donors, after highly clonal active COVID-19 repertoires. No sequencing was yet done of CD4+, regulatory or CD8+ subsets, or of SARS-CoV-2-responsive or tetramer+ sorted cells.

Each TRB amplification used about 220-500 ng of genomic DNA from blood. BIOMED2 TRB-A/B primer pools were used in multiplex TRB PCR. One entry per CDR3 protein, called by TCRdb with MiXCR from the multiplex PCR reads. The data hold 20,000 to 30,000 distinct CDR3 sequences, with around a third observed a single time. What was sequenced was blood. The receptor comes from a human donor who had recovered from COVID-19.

The CDR3 DNA reads TGTGCCAGCAGTACGAACAGAGGGACTGAAGCTTTCTTT. Its protein product is CASSTNRGTEAFF. The V and J genes are TRBV12-3 or TRBV12-4 and TRBJ1-1; D unresolved. The V end was cut by 5 bases, the J end by 5 bases, with 12 bases between. CDR3 length: 13 residues.